What follows is one T cell receptor beta chain and its context. Its specificity is not known. The CDR3 runs to 12 residues. The germline V gene encodes CDR1 SGHAT and CDR2 FQNNGV. Trimming stripped 3 bases from V and 2 bases from J, with 2 bases between. This entry comes from a study of Ad26.COV2.S vaccination and SARS-CoV-2 variants. Turning to the study itself: By the intramuscular route, Ad26.COV2.S was given once, or twice 56 days apart. Findings and limits, study-wide: Substantial post-vaccination breadth of spike-specific CD8+ and CD4+ T cell responses was reported.

Profiled with immunoSEQ multiplex PCR; TCRdb holds only in-frame clones, not every one. The sample includes hundreds of thousands of clones, more than 70% of them seen just once. Specified treatment: around 19 received Ad26.COV2.S at low or high dose, single or two shots; about 5 received placebo; per-sample allocation not given. All samples were drawn on day 63, counting from the first vaccine or placebo injection. A Boston adult aged 18-55 years was the donor. Vaccination used an Ad26 vector expressing Wuhan-strain SARS-CoV-2 spike. Here the sequenced sample was peripheral blood, taken in a trial of Ad26.COV2.S vaccine versus placebo. The gene calls are TRBV11-2 and TRBJ1-3; no clear D gene. The clonotype was recovered from a person between 18 and 59 years old who received the Ad26.COV2.S COVID-19 vaccine or a placebo. The CDR3 nucleotides are TGTGCCAGCAGCTTTCCTGGAAACACCATATATTTT. Translating gives CASSFPGNTIYF.